A selection of T cell receptor beta chains follows, all from one sample in a study of regulatory T cells in long-lasting Graves disease. Each CDR3 protein is one row after TCRdb ran MiXCR on the multiplex PCR reads. The sample consists of around 460,000 distinct CDR3 sequences, about 20% of them appearing once. The sequencing here drew on peripheral blood mononuclear cells (PBMCs), taken when the disease was refractory, from a patient treated with antithyroid drugs. These receptors all stem from a female donor with Graves disease. The CDR3 runs from the conserved cysteine through the conserved F or W. A D gene is named only where the DNA matches it firmly. Not all rows give a size; the values are once, few, many and, for expanded clones, a class.

v_call	clone_size	d_call	cdr3_length	j_call	cdr3_nt	cdr3_aa
TRBV28	many	-	14	TRBJ1-1	TGTGCCAGCAGTTTAGAGGTCATGAACACTGAAGCTTTCTTT	CASSLEVMNTEAFF
TRBV20-1	few	-	13	TRBJ1-5	TGCAGTGCTAGTAACAGGCACAATCAGCCCCAGCATTTT	CSASNRHNQPQHF
TRBV5-1	many	-	14	TRBJ1-1	TGCGCCAGCAGCTTGGTCCTCGAAAACACTGAAGCTTTCTTT	CASSLVLENTEAFF
TRBV30	-	TRBD1	14	TRBJ1-4	TGTGCCTGGATTGGGACAGGGGCTAATGAAAAACTGTTTTTT	CAWIGTGANEKLFF
TRBV5-4	few	TRBD2	17	TRBJ2-7	TGTGCCAGCAGCCCCTGGACTAGCGGGAGAGGACTCTACGAGCAGTACTTC	CASSPWTSGRGLYEQYF
TRBV3-1	-	-	14	TRBJ2-4	TGTGCCAGCAGCCAAGATCTACTCGGTGACATTCAGTACTTC	CASSQDLLGDIQYF
TRBV28	many	-	17	TRBJ1-5	TGTGCCAGCAGCACACCTAGGGGGGCCCCCTACAATCAGCCCCAGCATTTT	CASSTPRGAPYNQPQHF
TRBV5-1	once	TRBD2	16	TRBJ2-1	TGCGCCAGCAGCTTGGCCCTGGGACTAGCGGGAGGTGAGCAGTTCTTC	CASSLALGLAGGEQFF
TRBV6-5	-	-	15	TRBJ1-2	TGTGCCAGCAGTTACCACAACGGAACTAACTATGGCTACACCTTC	CASSYHNGTNYGYTF
TRBV12-3/TRBV12-4	-	TRBD2	17	TRBJ2-2	TGTGCCAGCAGTGTTACTGGCGGGGGATTAAACACCGGGGAGCTGTTTTTT	CASSVTGGGLNTGELFF
TRBV29-1	-	-	14	TRBJ2-7	TGCAGCGTTTACCCGGACAGCTCCTCCTACGAGCAGTACTTC	CSVYPDSSSYEQYF
TRBV12-3/TRBV12-4	many	-	12	TRBJ1-5	TGTGCCAGCAGTTTAGCAGATCAGCCCCAGCATTTT	CASSLADQPQHF
TRBV28	many	TRBD1	12	TRBJ1-5	TGTGCCATCAACAGGGGGGATCAGCCCCAGCATTTT	CAINRGDQPQHF
TRBV12-3/TRBV12-4	-	-	14	TRBJ1-2	TGTGCCAGCAGCCGGGGACTGACGAACTATGGCTACACCTTC	CASSRGLTNYGYTF
TRBV15	few	TRBD2	16	TRBJ2-7	TGTGCCACCAGCGGCGTTCGGGGGGGAATAACCTTCGAGCAGTACTTC	CATSGVRGGITFEQYF
TRBV6-5	-	-	19	TRBJ1-5	TGTGCCAGCAGTTCCCGACCGGGCCTCCCGAGGGTTAGCAATCAGCCCCAGCATTTT	CASSSRPGLPRVSNQPQHF
TRBV28	many	TRBD1	18	TRBJ2-5	TGTGCCAGCAGTTTACTTACCCTCCGGGACAGGGTTCAAGAGACCCAGTACTTC	CASSLLTLRDRVQETQYF
TRBV5-6	-	-	12	TRBJ2-7	TGTGCCAGCAGCTGGAACAGGGTCGAGCAGTACTTC	CASSWNRVEQYF
TRBV6-2/TRBV6-3	few	-	12	TRBJ2-7	TGTGCCAGCGACGGCGATTCCTACGAGCAGTACTTC	CASDGDSYEQYF
TRBV19	once	-	12	TRBJ2-2	TGTGCCAGTAGGTGGGACACCGGGGAGCTGTTTTTT	CASRWDTGELFF
TRBV12-3/TRBV12-4	many	-	14	TRBJ2-6	TGTGCCAGCAGGCCGGCAGGAGGGGCCAACGTCCTGACTTTC	CASRPAGGANVLTF
TRBV6-5	many	TRBD2	17	TRBJ2-5	TGTGCCAGCAGTTCCCGACTAGCGGGGGGGCCAATAGAGACCCAGTACTTC	CASSSRLAGGPIETQYF
TRBV6-2/TRBV6-3	many	TRBD1	15	TRBJ1-2	TGTGCCAGCAGTGAAGTGGGTCAGGGGGCAAGAGGCTACACCTTC	CASSEVGQGARGYTF
TRBV7-2	few	TRBD2	15	TRBJ2-7	TGTGCCAGCAGCCCCTCCGGGGTAGCGGGATTCGAGCAGTACTTC	CASSPSGVAGFEQYF
TRBV4-1	once	-	17	TRBJ1-5	TGCGCCAGCAGCCAAGAAGCCACCGGGCAGTCCAATCAGCCCCAGCATTTT	CASSQEATGQSNQPQHF
TRBV15	-	-	15	TRBJ2-7	TGTGCCACCAGCAACCCCCGGGGCGGGGACTACGAGCAGTACTTC	CATSNPRGGDYEQYF
TRBV28	many	-	17	TRBJ2-7	TGTGCCAGCAGTTTTTCGCTTCGGGACGTCAGATCCTACGAGCAGTACTTC	CASSFSLRDVRSYEQYF
TRBV7-8	many	TRBD1	13	TRBJ1-1	TGTGCCAGCAGCCTGACAGGGAGTCCTGAAGCTTTCTTT	CASSLTGSPEAFF
TRBV19	-	TRBD2	15	TRBJ2-5	TGTGCCAGTAGTCGACTAGCGGGAACCTCAGAGACCCAGTACTTC	CASSRLAGTSETQYF
TRBV27	-	-	14	TRBJ2-4	TGTGCCAGCAGTTTAGAGGGGGGGTTGAACATTCAGTACTTC	CASSLEGGLNIQYF
TRBV12-3/TRBV12-4	many	-	15	TRBJ1-1	TGTGCCAGCAGCTCAGGCTATGGGGGGAACACTGAAGCTTTCTTT	CASSSGYGGNTEAFF
TRBV15	many	-	12	TRBJ1-6	TGTGCCACCAGTCGGTATAATTCACCCCTCCACTTT	CATSRYNSPLHF
TRBV12-3/TRBV12-4	many	-	11	TRBJ1-2	TGTGCCAGCAGTGCGGGTTACGCGGAAACCTTC	CASSAGYAETF
TRBV3-1	few	-	16	TRBJ2-6	TGTGCCAGCAGTCGTACAGGGATCTCTGGGGCCAACGTCCTGACTTTC	CASSRTGISGANVLTF
TRBV19	few	-	12	TRBJ2-7	TGTGCCAGTAGTATAAACTCGGAAGAGCAGTACTTC	CASSINSEEQYF
TRBV7-2	many	TRBD2	16	TRBJ2-5	TGTGCCAGCAGCCCCTTACCTAGCGGGGACAAAGCGACCCAGTACTTC	CASSPLPSGDKATQYF
TRBV2	many	TRBD2	17	TRBJ2-7	TGTGCCAGCAGGAGGGGACTAGCGGGATCCGCCTCCTACGAGCAGTACTTC	CASRRGLAGSASYEQYF
TRBV6-5	many	-	14	TRBJ1-1	TGTGCCAGCAGTTACCAGGACTCAAGCACTGAAGCTTTCTTT	CASSYQDSSTEAFF
TRBV7-9	few	TRBD2	15	TRBJ2-5	TGTGCCAGCAGCTCCCGAGGGACTAGCCTCGAGACCCAGTACTTC	CASSSRGTSLETQYF
TRBV3-1	-	TRBD1	15	TRBJ1-2	TGTGCCAGCAGCCAACTGGGACAGGTACTCTATGGCTACACCTTC	CASSQLGQVLYGYTF
TRBV3-1	many	-	12	TRBJ1-2	TGTGCCAGCAGCCAACAGGTTTATGGCTACACCTTC	CASSQQVYGYTF
TRBV28	many	-	18	TRBJ1-3	TGTGCCAGCAGTTCCCCCGGGACGCAGCTTCACTCTGGAAACACCATATATTTT	CASSSPGTQLHSGNTIYF
TRBV2	many	-	12	TRBJ2-2	TGTGCCAGCAGTCAGAACACCGGGGAGCTGTTTTTT	CASSQNTGELFF
TRBV28	many	-	16	TRBJ1-5	TGTGCCAGCAGTTTTTCTACTCAGGGGTTAGGGCAGCCCCAGCATTTT	CASSFSTQGLGQPQHF
TRBV28	-	TRBD1	15	TRBJ1-2	TGTGCCAGCAGCACCGGGACAGGGACTAACTATGGCTACACCTTC	CASSTGTGTNYGYTF
TRBV2	-	TRBD2	18	TRBJ2-2	TGTGCCAGCAGTGTAGGAGGCGCCGGGACTAGCGTGGCCGGGGAGCTGTTTTTT	CASSVGGAGTSVAGELFF
TRBV15	many	-	17	TRBJ2-7	TGTGCCACCAGCAGAGGAGAGACAGCTGACGTCCTTGGGGAGCAGTACTTC	CATSRGETADVLGEQYF
TRBV28	many	TRBD1	18	TRBJ1-1	TGTGCCAGCAGTTTAGCCCACCTCGGACAGGTATGGAACACTGAAGCTTTCTTT	CASSLAHLGQVWNTEAFF
TRBV12-3/TRBV12-4	few	-	13	TRBJ1-1	TGTGCCAGCAGTTGGCCAGTAAACACTGAAGCTTTCTTT	CASSWPVNTEAFF
TRBV5-1	many	TRBD1	14	TRBJ2-7	TGTGCCAGCAGCTTAGGGGGACAGGGCTACGAGCAGTACTTC	CASSLGGQGYEQYF
TRBV13	-	-	14	TRBJ2-3	TGTGCCAGCAGCTTAGGCGGGGCCTCAGATACGCAGTATTTT	CASSLGGASDTQYF
TRBV5-6	-	TRBD2	17	TRBJ2-5	TGTGCCAGCAGCTTCATTTATGCTAGCGGGGGAGAAGAGACCCAGTACTTC	CASSFIYASGGEETQYF
TRBV12-3/TRBV12-4	many	-	13	TRBJ2-2	TGTGCCAGCAGTCCCCGAAAAACCGGGGAGCTGTTTTTT	CASSPRKTGELFF